These T cell receptor beta chains were read from a single sample in a study of shared clonotypes between healthy human individuals. Generated by immunoSEQ multiplex PCR, the TCRdb table keeps only in-frame clones and is missing some. The profile shows about 960,000 clones, 76% of them singletons. Sequencing was performed on memory CD4+ T cells sorted from blood. These receptors originate from a man aged 18 to 29 in good health. CDR3s include the opening cysteine and the closing phenylalanine or tryptophan. Each record gives: D gene, J gene, clone size, V gene, CDR3 protein, CDR3 DNA. The D gene is left open where the match is weak. Expanded clones get a size class; other rows say once, few or many, or leave the size out.

. TRBJ1-6 . TRBV6-5 CATSGAEDNSPLHF TGTGCCACCTCCGGGGCGGAAGATAATTCACCCCTCCACTTT
TRBD1 TRBJ1-1 few TRBV29-1 CSVHRGQTEAFF TGCAGCGTTCACAGGGGGCAAACTGAAGCTTTCTTT
. TRBJ2-4 once TRBV11-2 CASSLGIVSNIQYF TGTGCCAGCAGCTTAGGAATAGTGTCGAACATTCAGTACTTC
TRBD1 TRBJ2-6 . TRBV7-3 CASSLNNHRGSSGANVLTF TGTGCCAGCAGCTTAAATAATCACAGGGGGAGCTCTGGGGCCAACGTCCTGACTTTC
TRBD2 TRBJ2-7 once TRBV7-2 CASSQGLAGAFF TGTGCCAGCAGCCAGGGACTAGCGGGGGCATTCTTC
. TRBJ2-7 once TRBV6-5 CASSVLDSSYEQYF TGTGCCAGCAGTGTCCTAGACAGCTCCTACGAGCAGTACTTC
. TRBJ1-6 . TRBV5-1 CASKAENNSPLHF TGCGCCAGCAAAGCAGAGAATAATTCACCCCTCCACTTT
. TRBJ2-1 . TRBV9 CASSAMGARNEQFF TGTGCCAGCAGCGCAATGGGGGCACGGAATGAGCAGTTCTTC
. TRBJ1-2 . TRBV10-3 CAITGGNYGYTF TGTGCCATCACCGGTGGGAACTATGGCTACACCTTC
. TRBJ1-6 few TRBV5-1 CASSVDRANSPLHF TGCGCCAGCAGCGTGGACCGTGCGAATTCACCCCTCCACTTT
. TRBJ2-7 . TRBV6-1 CASSEARLHGGGDEQYF TGTGCCAGCAGTGAAGCAAGATTGCACGGGGGCGGGGACGAGCAGTACTTC
TRBD1 TRBJ2-7 . TRBV15 CATSKDRGPYEQYF TGTGCCACCAGCAAGGACAGGGGTCCGTACGAGCAGTACTTC
. TRBJ2-1 . TRBV18 CASSPPTRTVPDFPSYNEQFF TGTGCCAGCTCACCACCGACGAGGACAGTGCCCGATTTCCCTTCCTACAATGAGCAGTTCTTC
. TRBJ1-1 . TRBV10-3 CAISREGGNTEAFF TGTGCCATCTCAAGGGAGGGAGGGAACACTGAAGCTTTCTTT
. TRBJ1-1 . TRBV5-1 CASSLDSMNTEAFF TGCGCCAGCAGCTTGGACAGTATGAACACTGAAGCTTTCTTT
. TRBJ1-3 . TRBV7-3 CASSLTDRGNTIYF TGTGCCAGCAGCTTAACTGATAGGGGGAACACCATATATTTT
. TRBJ2-4 once TRBV9 CASSADSSSKNIQYF TGTGCCAGCAGCGCGGACAGTTCGTCCAAAAACATTCAGTACTTC
. TRBJ2-1 few TRBV11-2 CASSLVSWSSYNEQFF TGTGCCAGCAGCTTAGTTAGCTGGAGCTCCTACAATGAGCAGTTCTTC
. TRBJ2-3 . TRBV5-4 CASSVDQSRSDTQYF TGTGCCAGCAGCGTGGACCAAAGTCGGTCTGATACGCAGTATTTT
. TRBJ2-6 . TRBV6-6 CASIYIGSGANVLTF TGTGCCAGCATTTATATAGGCTCTGGGGCCAACGTCCTGACTTTC
. TRBJ2-2 . TRBV5-1 CASRRLIDSEGTGELFF TGCGCCAGCAGGCGACTAATAGACAGTGAGGGCACCGGGGAGCTGTTTTTT
. TRBJ2-5 . TRBV5-4 CASSLDRTGEETQYF TGTGCCAGCAGCTTGGACAGGACGGGGGAAGAGACCCAGTACTTC
. TRBJ2-5 . TRBV4-3 CASSQDVGGQETQYF TGCGCCAGCAGCCAAGATGTGGGGGGCCAAGAGACCCAGTACTTC
TRBD2 TRBJ2-1 . TRBV7-2 CASSFTSGAYNEQFF TGTGCCAGCAGCTTCACTAGCGGAGCCTACAATGAGCAGTTCTTC
TRBD2 TRBJ2-1 . TRBV7-2 CASSLDRGSLWNEQFF TGTGCCAGCAGCTTAGACCGCGGGAGCCTCTGGAATGAGCAGTTCTTC
. TRBJ2-2 . TRBV28 CASRTQAGELFF TGTGCCAGCCGGACCCAGGCCGGGGAGCTGTTTTTT
. TRBJ1-1 few TRBV18 CASSPRQDLNTEAFF TGTGCCAGCTCACCGCGACAGGACTTGAACACTGAAGCTTTCTTT
TRBD1 TRBJ2-7 . TRBV5-1 CASSWTGRSYEQYF TGCGCCAGCAGCTGGACAGGGCGGTCCTACGAGCAGTACTTC
TRBD1 TRBJ2-2 . TRBV2 CASSGTGSNTGELFF TGTGCCAGCAGCGGGACAGGGAGTAACACCGGGGAGCTGTTTTTT
. TRBJ1-2 . TRBV30 CAWREQGLTYGYTF TGTGCCTGGAGAGAGCAGGGCCTCACCTATGGCTACACCTTC
. TRBJ1-2 once TRBV28 CASRRQATNYGYTF TGTGCCAGCAGAAGACAGGCTACTAACTATGGCTACACCTTC
. TRBJ1-5 . TRBV28 CASSIPGGGGNQPQHF TGTGCCAGCAGTATCCCGGGGGGGGGAGGAAATCAGCCCCAGCATTTT
. TRBJ1-4 . TRBV18 CASLATGSNEKLFF TGTGCCAGCCTCGCGACAGGCTCTAATGAAAAACTGTTTTTT
. TRBJ2-2 . TRBV29-1 CSVSRDPSGELFF TGCAGCGTTAGCAGGGACCCCTCCGGGGAGCTGTTTTTT
. TRBJ2-3 . TRBV5-4 CASSSGGASTDTQYF TGTGCCAGCAGCTCCGGGGGAGCTAGCACAGATACGCAGTATTTT
. TRBJ1-1 . TRBV5-1 CASSFTDRNTEAFF TGCGCCAGCAGCTTTACGGACAGGAACACTGAAGCTTTCTTT
TRBD2 TRBJ2-1 . TRBV10-3 CAMSSGRANEQFF TGTGCCATGTCTAGCGGGAGGGCCAATGAGCAGTTCTTC
TRBD1 TRBJ1-3 once TRBV5-1 CASSSGLTGGGNTIYF TGCGCCAGCAGCTCAGGCTTAACAGGGGGCGGAAACACCATATATTTT
TRBD2 TRBJ2-4 . TRBV7-2 CASSPTSGFKNIQYF TGTGCCAGCAGCCCCACTAGCGGCTTCAAAAACATTCAGTACTTC
. TRBJ1-6 once TRBV4-2 CASSQEDGSPLHF TGTGCCAGCAGCCAAGAGGACGGTTCACCCCTCCACTTT
TRBD1 TRBJ1-2 . TRBV6-5 CASSYLTGGEGYTF TGTGCCAGCAGTTACCTTACAGGGGGCGAGGGCTACACCTTC
. TRBJ1-4 . TRBV18 CASSPPVIEKLFF TGTGCCAGCTCACCCCCCGTTATCGAAAAACTGTTTTTT
TRBD2 TRBJ2-2 few TRBV2 CASSSTSGNTGELFF TGTGCCAGCAGTTCGACTAGCGGGAACACCGGGGAGCTGTTTTTT
. TRBJ1-3 . TRBV27 CATRRGGEGNTIYF TGTGCCACCCGCCGGGGGGGCGAAGGAAACACCATATATTTT
. TRBJ1-1 . TRBV30 CAWTPRGRAFF TGTGCCTGGACCCCCCGGGGGCGTGCTTTCTTT
TRBD1 TRBJ1-1 . TRBV4-1 CASSQVTGTGIIEAFF TGCGCCAGCAGCCAAGTAACCGGGACAGGGATAATTGAAGCTTTCTTT
. TRBJ1-1 few TRBV23-1 CASSQSRVRNTEAFF TGCGCCAGCAGTCAATCGAGGGTGAGGAACACTGAAGCTTTCTTT
TRBD1 TRBJ2-1 . TRBV5-1 CASSARTGANEQFF TGCGCCAGCAGCGCCCGGACAGGGGCCAATGAGCAGTTCTTC
TRBD1 TRBJ2-7 . TRBV10-2 CASRRDREAEQYF TGCGCCAGCAGAAGGGACAGGGAGGCCGAGCAGTACTTC
. TRBJ1-5 . TRBV5-8 CASSLLGTNQPQHF TGTGCCAGCAGCTTGCTGGGGACGAATCAGCCCCAGCATTTT
TRBD1 TRBJ2-1 . TRBV7-2 CASSLRTGTGRNEQFF TGTGCCAGCAGCTTAAGGACCGGGACAGGGCGGAATGAGCAGTTCTTC
. TRBJ2-2 . TRBV19 CASSSWLPNTGELFF TGTGCCAGTTCGTCGTGGCTGCCGAACACCGGGGAGCTGTTTTTT
. TRBJ2-7 . TRBV18 CASSRDTLTYEQYF TGTGCCAGCTCACGGGACACATTGACCTACGAGCAGTACTTC
. TRBJ2-7 . TRBV6-5 CASMSDSYEQYF TGTGCCAGCATGTCCGACTCCTACGAGCAGTACTTC
TRBD1 TRBJ1-6 . TRBV5-5 CASTSGGGKESPLHF TGTGCCAGCACCTCTGGAGGGGGCAAGGAGTCACCCCTCCACTTT
. TRBJ1-1 . TRBV25-1 CASSADLLVNTEAFF TGTGCCAGCAGTGCCGACCTTCTGGTGAACACTGAAGCTTTCTTT
. TRBJ2-2 once TRBV7-6 CASSLSGGSGELFF TGTGCCAGCAGCCTTTCTGGGGGAAGCGGGGAGCTGTTTTTT
. TRBJ2-2 . TRBV5-6 CASSFGQYTGELFF TGTGCCAGCAGCTTCGGGCAGTACACCGGGGAGCTGTTTTTT
. TRBJ2-2 many TRBV27 CASSLGITGELFF TGTGCCAGCAGTTTAGGTATCACCGGGGAGCTGTTTTTT